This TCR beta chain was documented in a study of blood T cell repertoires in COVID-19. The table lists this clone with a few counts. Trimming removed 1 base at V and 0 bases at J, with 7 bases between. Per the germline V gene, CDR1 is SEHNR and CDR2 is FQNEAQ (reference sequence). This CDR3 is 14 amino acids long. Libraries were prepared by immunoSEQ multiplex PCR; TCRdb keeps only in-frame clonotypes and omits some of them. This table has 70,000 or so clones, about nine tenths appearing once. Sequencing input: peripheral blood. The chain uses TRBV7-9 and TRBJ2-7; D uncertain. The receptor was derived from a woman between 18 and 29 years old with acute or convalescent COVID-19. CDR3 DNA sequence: TGTGCCAGCAGCTTAGAGTTGAGCTCCTACGAGCAGTACTTC. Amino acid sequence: CASSLELSSYEQYF.